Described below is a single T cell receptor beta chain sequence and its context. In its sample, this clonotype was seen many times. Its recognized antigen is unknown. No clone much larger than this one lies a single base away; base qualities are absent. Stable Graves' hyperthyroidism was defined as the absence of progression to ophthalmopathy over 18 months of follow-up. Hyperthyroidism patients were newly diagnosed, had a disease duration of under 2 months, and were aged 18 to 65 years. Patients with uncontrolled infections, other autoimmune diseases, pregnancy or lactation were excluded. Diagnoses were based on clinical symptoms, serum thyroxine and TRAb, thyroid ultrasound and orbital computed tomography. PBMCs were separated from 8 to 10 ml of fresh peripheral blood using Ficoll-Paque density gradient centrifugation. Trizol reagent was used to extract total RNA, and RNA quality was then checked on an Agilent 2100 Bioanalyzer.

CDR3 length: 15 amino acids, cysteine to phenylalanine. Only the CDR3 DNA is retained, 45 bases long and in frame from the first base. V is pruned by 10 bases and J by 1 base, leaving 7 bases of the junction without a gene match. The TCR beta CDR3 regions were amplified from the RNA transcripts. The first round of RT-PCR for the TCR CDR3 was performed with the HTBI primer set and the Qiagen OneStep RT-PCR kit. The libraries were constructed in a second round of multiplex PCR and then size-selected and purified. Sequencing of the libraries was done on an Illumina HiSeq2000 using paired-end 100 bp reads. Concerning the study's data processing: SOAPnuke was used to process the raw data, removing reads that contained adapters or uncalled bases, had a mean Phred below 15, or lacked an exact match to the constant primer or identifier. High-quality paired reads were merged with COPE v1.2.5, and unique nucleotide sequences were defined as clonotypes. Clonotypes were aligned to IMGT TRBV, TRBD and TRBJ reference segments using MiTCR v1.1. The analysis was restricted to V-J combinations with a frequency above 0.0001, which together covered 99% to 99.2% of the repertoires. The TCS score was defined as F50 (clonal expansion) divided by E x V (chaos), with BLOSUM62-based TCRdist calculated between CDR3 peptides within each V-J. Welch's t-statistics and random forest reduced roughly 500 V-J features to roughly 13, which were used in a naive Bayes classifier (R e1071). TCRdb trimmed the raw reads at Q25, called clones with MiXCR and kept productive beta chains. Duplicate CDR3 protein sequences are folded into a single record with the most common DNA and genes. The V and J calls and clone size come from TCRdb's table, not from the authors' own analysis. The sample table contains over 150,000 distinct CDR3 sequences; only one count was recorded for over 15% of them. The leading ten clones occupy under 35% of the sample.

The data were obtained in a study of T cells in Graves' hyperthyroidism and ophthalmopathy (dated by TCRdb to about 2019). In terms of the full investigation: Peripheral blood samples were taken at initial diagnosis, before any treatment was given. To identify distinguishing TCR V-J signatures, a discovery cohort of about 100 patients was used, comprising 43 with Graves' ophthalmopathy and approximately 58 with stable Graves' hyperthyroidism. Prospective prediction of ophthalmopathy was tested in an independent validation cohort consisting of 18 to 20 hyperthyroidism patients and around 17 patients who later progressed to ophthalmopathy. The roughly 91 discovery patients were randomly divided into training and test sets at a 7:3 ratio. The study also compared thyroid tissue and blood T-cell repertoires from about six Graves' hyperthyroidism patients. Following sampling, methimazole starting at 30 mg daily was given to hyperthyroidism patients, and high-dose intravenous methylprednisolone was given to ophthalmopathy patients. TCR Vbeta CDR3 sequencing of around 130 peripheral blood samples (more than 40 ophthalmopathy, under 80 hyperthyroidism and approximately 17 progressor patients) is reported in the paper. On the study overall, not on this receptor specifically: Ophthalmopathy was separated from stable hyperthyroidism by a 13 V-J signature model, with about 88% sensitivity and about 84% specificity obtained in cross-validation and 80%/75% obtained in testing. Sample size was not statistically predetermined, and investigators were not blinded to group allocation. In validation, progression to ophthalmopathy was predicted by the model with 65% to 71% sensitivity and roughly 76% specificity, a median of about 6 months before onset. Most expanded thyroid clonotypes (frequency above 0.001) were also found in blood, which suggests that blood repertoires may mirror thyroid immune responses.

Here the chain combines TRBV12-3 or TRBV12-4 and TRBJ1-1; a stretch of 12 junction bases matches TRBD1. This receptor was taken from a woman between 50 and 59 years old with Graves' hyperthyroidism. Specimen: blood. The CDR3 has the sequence CATRGDRGPNTEAFF. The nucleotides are TGTGCCACGAGAGGGGACAGGGGGCCGAACACTGAAGCTTTCTTT.